The entry below describes one TCR beta chain. Its cognate antigen has yet to be identified. No quality values exist for individual bases; no much larger clone is one base distant. This specimen belongs to a study of blood T cell repertoires in COVID-19 (dated by TCRdb to the early 2020s). Describing the broader study: Samples covering the acute and convalescent phases of COVID-19 were provided by collaborators in the United States, Italy and Spain. The material from the prospective study consisted of cDNA or gDNA derived from T cells, B-cell-depleted T cells, or PBMCs. Subjects who had been exposed to COVID-19, were actively infected with it, or had recovered from it provided the deeply sampled blood TCRbeta repertoires that made up the dataset. The repertoires were released in a freely available public database intended as a resource for research on the immune response to SARS-CoV-2. The samples were drawn from the first 160 participants of the ongoing ImmuneRACE study and from 1,254 subjects provided by 6 global collaborators. The sample metadata nearly always contained a de-identified subject ID, COVID-19 status, age in years and sex. Where available, HLA class I and class II types were obtained from metadata supplied by the sample provider rather than from assay-based typing. Results the study describes overall, beyond this receptor: The quantity of clinical and demographic metadata differed by source and by participant and was supplied without curation.

Whole blood was collected in K2EDTA tubes by collaborating institutions according to the institutions' own protocols. For TCRbeta analysis, collaborators shipped samples as frozen whole blood, isolated PBMCs, or DNA extracted from either of those sample types. CDR1 and CDR2 (MNHEY, SVGAGI) derive from the germline V gene. The V end loses 11 bases and the J end loses 4 bases, and a stretch of 20 bases separates them. Inclusive of the bounding cysteine and phenylalanine, the CDR3 is 14 residues long. The sequence is cut down to CDR3 DNA, 42 bases in frame from base 1. The immunoSEQ Assay, a bias-controlled multiplex PCR, was used to amplify TCRbeta CDR3 regions from genomic DNA. The paper's processing steps were these. Nucleated cell counts per sample were estimated from amplification of reference gene primers within the assay. To quantify the absolute abundance of each unique TCRbeta CDR3 rearrangement, sequence reads were collapsed and filtered. For each sample, productive Simpson clonality was calculated as the square root of Simpson's diversity index over productive rearrangements. In its TCRdb copy, this immuneACCESS table keeps in-frame sequences only and misses some clones. Where compared with another copy, unresolved V genes explain less than half of these, and the others have no known cause. V and J calls plus clone size are reproduced from that table; the DNA served to infer D and trimming. The sample table lists about 100,000 clones, just under 80% of them with a count of one. 9% to 13% of the sample comes from the top ten.

The receptor chain draws on TRBV6-5 and TRBJ1-2, with a weak D call of TRBD1 (5 bases match). The clonotype originates from a woman between 65 and 79 years old with acute or convalescent COVID-19. The specimen sequenced was peripheral blood. Here the CDR3 is given as CASHSRVPFYGYTF. In nucleotides, the sequence is TGTGCCTCCCACTCCAGGGTCCCCTTCTATGGCTACACCTTC.